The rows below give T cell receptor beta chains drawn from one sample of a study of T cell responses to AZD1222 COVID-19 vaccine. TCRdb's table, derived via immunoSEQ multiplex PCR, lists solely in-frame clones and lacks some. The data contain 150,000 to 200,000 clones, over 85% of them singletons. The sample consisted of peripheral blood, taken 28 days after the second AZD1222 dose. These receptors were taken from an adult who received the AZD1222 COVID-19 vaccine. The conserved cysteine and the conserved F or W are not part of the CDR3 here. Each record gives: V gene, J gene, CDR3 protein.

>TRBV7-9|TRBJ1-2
ASSPSRRGFGGYT
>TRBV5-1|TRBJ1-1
ASSFSSTDTEAF
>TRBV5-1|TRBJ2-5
ASTSRGGAEETQY
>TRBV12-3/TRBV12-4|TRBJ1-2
ASRITGGYGYT
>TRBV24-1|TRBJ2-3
ATSDRVPTDTQY
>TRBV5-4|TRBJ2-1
ASSFTPSSNEQF
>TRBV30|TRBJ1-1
AWSVFPGAAF
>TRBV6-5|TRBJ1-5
ASGVGKGQPQH
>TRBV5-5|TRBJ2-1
ASSRGGGEQF
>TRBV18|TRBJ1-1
ASSIQSHSVNTEAF
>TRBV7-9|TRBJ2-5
ASSLSGVIQETQY
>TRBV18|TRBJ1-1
ASSPQDHTGSYTEAF
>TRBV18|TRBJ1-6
ASSPGGGGNSPLH
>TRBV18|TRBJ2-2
ASSPPNRLHSNTGELF
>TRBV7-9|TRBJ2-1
ASSLPLSSAGSTSEQF
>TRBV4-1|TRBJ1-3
ASSQGLAAGNTIY
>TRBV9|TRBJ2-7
ASIKGAVWRTHEQY
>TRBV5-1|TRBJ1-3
ASSFDRVDTIY
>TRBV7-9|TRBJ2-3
ASSLRVLAGELHTDTQY
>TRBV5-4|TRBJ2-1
ASSLRVNLVYNEQF
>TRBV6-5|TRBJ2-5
ASRGSQETQY
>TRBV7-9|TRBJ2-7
ASSSPEGQGFIYEQY
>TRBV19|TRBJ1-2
ASSYGQGNYGYT
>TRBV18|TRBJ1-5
ASSLVGQGYPRSNQPQH
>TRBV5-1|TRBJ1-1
ASSLGGNTEAF
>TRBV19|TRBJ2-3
ATTTSGGITDTQY
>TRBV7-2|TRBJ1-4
ASSPQTPGQGNEKLF
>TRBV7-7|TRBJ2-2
ASSHKTGDTGELF
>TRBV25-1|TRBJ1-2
ASSSAGTDKGYT
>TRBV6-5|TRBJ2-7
ASSYSVSGAREQY
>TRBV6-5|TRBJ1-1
ASRGQTANTEAF
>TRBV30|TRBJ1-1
AWSPYENTEAF
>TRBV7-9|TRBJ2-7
ASSFYAAMEQY
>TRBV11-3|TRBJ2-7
ASSLGQGEDEQY
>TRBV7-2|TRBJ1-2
ASSLVQLSYGYT
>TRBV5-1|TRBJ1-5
ASSLEGTANQPQH
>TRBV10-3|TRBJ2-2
AIRDRGTGDTGELF
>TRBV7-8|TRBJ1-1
ASSARARGLNTEAF
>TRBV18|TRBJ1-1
ASSPRDRGPRGTEAF
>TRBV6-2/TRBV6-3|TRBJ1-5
ASSTSGPSYSNQPQH
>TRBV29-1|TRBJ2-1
SVEWYGNEQF
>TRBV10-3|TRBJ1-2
AIRTADGYT
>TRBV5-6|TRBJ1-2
ASSLGDRRTNYGYT
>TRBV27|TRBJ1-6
ASSFGQPYGSPLH
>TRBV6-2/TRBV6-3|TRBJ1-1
ASSYLAYTEAF